The 22 T cell receptor beta chains below all came from one sample that was sequenced in a study of blood T cells in healthy people across ages. The use of a sample-barcoded 5' primer and a J-beta primer mix characterized a second PCR of 7 to 11 cycles. TCRdb independently ran MiXCR on the 5' RACE reads; one entry per CDR3 protein. The sample lists around 500,000 distinct CDR3 sequences; 47% were seen once. The sequencing sample was made of blood. Every receptor here comes from a man of 80 years or more in good health.

This clonotype was counted between two and nine times. The chain joins TRBV4-2 to TRBJ2-1; D is possibly TRBD2 (5 bases). The CDR3 contains 16 residues. The V end was cut by 1 base, the J end by 8 bases, with 18 bases between. Germline V lookup: CDR1 LGHNA, CDR2 YNFKEQ. The CDR3 nucleotides read TGTGCCAGCAGCCAAGGGACTCGGAGAGGTGTCGATGAGCAGTTCTTC. Its protein product is CASSQGTRRGVDEQFF.

About this clonotype itself: Its ends do not fully match the called genes, so a read error is possible. The rearrangement links TRBV7-7 to TRBJ2-1; TRBD1 matches at 10 bases. Gene TRBJ2-7 matches the end of the DNA better, so the J call may be wrong. Germline CDR1 SSHAT, CDR2 FNYEAQ (reference sequence). The CDR3 length is 15 residues. CDR3 in DNA: TGTGCTAGCAGCTTAGCCGGGACAGGGGACAATGAGCAGTACTTC. Its protein is CASSLAGTGDNEQYF.

The rearrangement joins TRBV18 to TRBJ2-5; TRBD1 is a possible D gene (5 bases). The CDR3 has 15 amino acids. Between the trimmed V and J ends, which lost 0 bases and 5 bases, there was a span of 13 bases. Germline CDR1 is KGHSH and CDR2 is LQKENI. DNA of the CDR3: TGTGCCAGCTCACCACCGGCAGGGCGGCGGGAGACCCAGTACTTC. Protein product: CASSPPAGRRETQYF.

The chain uses TRBV3-1 and TRBJ2-5; 9 nucleotides match TRBD1. This CDR3 is 13 amino acids long. With 4 bases clipped from V and 5 bases from J, the junction kept 2 bases outside the gene matches. Germline loops: CDR1 LGHDT, CDR2 YNNKEL (reference sequence). The CDR3 is CASSRQGVETQYF. The CDR3 bases are TGTGCCAGCAGCCGACAGGGGGTTGAGACCCAGTACTTC.

This clonotype was seen more than once but under ten times. V gene TRBV6-1 combines with J gene TRBJ2-5; 7 bases fit TRBD1. Germline CDR1 reads MNHNS; CDR2 reads SASEGT. The CDR3 has 14 amino acids. The V gene end was trimmed by 4 bases and the J gene end by 1 base; junction bases not matched to a gene: 3. The CDR3 region is CASSVTGSQETQYF. CDR3 coding DNA: TGTGCCAGCAGTGTGACAGGGTCCCAAGAGACCCAGTACTTC.

The chain joins TRBV12-3 or TRBV12-4 to TRBJ1-1; TRBD1 might be the D (5 bases). The CDR3 length is 11 residues. V was pared by 2 bases and J by 11 bases, with 9 bases between. The CDR3 nucleotides are TGTGCCAGCAGTTTAAAAGGGGATGCTTTCTTT. Residues: CASSLKGDAFF.

This clonotype was found a few times. The chain links TRBV5-1 to TRBJ1-1; D remains ambiguous. This CDR3 has 13 residues. The germline V gene has CDR1 SGHRS and CDR2 YFSETQ. V was shortened by 5 bases and J by 4 bases, with 12 bases between the two germline ends. The CDR3 sequence is CASRLRGGTEAFF. DNA for the CDR3: TGCGCCAGCAGACTCCGGGGTGGCACTGAAGCTTTCTTT.

The sample holds a few counts of this clonotype. The V and J genes are TRBV7-2 and TRBJ2-3; TRBD2 might be the D (6 bases). This CDR3 contains 13 residues. Germline assignment: CDR1 SGHTA and CDR2 FQGNSA. V was trimmed by 8 bases and J by 4 bases, leaving 13 bases between them. The CDR3, as DNA: TGTGCCAGCGGATTCCCGGGGGCAGATACGCAGTATTTT. The encoded protein is CASGFPGADTQYF. Full variable domain (rest looked up from reference TRBV7-2 and TRBJ2-3): GAGVSQSPSNKVTEKGKDVELRCDPISGHTALYWYRQSLGQGLEFLIYFQGNSAPDKSGLPSDRFSAERTGGSVSTLTIQRTQQEDSAVYLCASGFPGADTQYFGPGTRLTVL.

The V call is TRBV7-6, the J call TRBJ2-3; a weak D match, TRBD2 (6 bases). The V end was cut by 5 bases, the J end by 0 bases, with 18 bases between. The V gene's germline CDR1 is SGHVS and CDR2 FNYEAQ. There are 17 residues in the CDR3. CDR3 residues: CASSLRGRGVSTDTQYF. The CDR3 nucleotides are TGTGCCAGCAGCCTTAGAGGCCGCGGGGTTAGCACAGATACGCAGTATTTT.

This clonotype has a handful of counts. The V gene is TRBV20-1, the J gene TRBJ2-7; D possibly corresponds to TRBD2 (6 bases). This CDR3 has 13 amino acids. Trimming cost V 3 bases and J 5 bases, with 14 bases left between them. The V gene's germline CDR1 is DFQATT and CDR2 SNEGSKA (reference sequence). CDR3 amino acids: CSARRALANEQYF. The CDR3 DNA sequence: TGCAGTGCTAGGCGGGCACTAGCCAACGAGCAGTACTTC.

This clonotype was observed a handful of times. The chain couples TRBV5-1 to TRBJ1-2, with TRBD1 as a possible D gene (6 bases). This CDR3 spans 20 amino acids. Germline loops: CDR1 SGHRS, CDR2 YFSETQ. Deletions cut 0 bases from V and 4 bases from J, with 28 bases between. The CDR3 reads CASSLGPNTGTSPPIYGYTF. CDR3 nucleotides: TGCGCCAGCAGCTTGGGACCTAACACAGGGACGTCCCCTCCAATCTATGGCTACACCTTC.

This rearrangement joins TRBV20-1 to TRBJ2-1, with a tentative D call TRBD1 (6 bases). This CDR3 has 14 amino acids. V lost 6 bases, J lost 8 bases, and 20 bases lay in between. The germline V gene encodes CDR1 DFQATT and CDR2 SNEGSKA (reference sequence). CDR3 protein: CSAVGQGNGDEQFF. CDR3 in DNA: TGCAGTGCGGTGGGGCAGGGGAATGGCGATGAGCAGTTCTTC.

The rearrangement uses TRBV7-9 and TRBJ1-4, with D uncertain. CDR3 length: 16 residues. CDR1 and CDR2 from the germline V gene are SEHNR and FQNEAQ (reference sequence). Trimming took off 1 base at V and 2 bases at J, with 11 bases between the two ends. The CDR3 region has the DNA TGTGCCAGCAGCTTAGTAGTATTACGGACTAATGAAAAACTGTTTTTT. Encoded protein: CASSLVVLRTNEKLFF.

The chain combines TRBV4-2 with TRBJ2-4; tentatively, D is TRBD2 (7 bases). The CDR3 sequence is 19 residues long. Trimming took 5 bases from V and 1 from J, leaving 24 bases between them. Germline V gene data show CDR1 as LGHNA and CDR2 as YNFKEQ. The CDR3 DNA sequence: TGTGCCAGCAGCAGAAGGGGGGGTCAGTCGGAGGGGGCCAAAAACATTCAGTACTTC. Residues: CASSRRGGQSEGAKNIQYF.

On this clonotype itself: It may be a read error: a sequence one base away is much more abundant. The chain has TRBV6-5 and TRBJ1-1; D remains ambiguous. The CDR3 runs 13 residues. The V gene lost 2 bases and the J gene lost 0 bases, with 4 bases spanning the gap. Germline V gives CDR1 MNHEY, CDR2 SVGAGI. CDR3 loop: CASSYTMNTEAFF. CDR3 nucleotide sequence: TGTGCCAGCAGTTACACGATGAACACTGAAGCTTTCTTT.

The chain joins TRBV28 to TRBJ2-7, with D possibly being TRBD1 or TRBD2 (5 bases each). The germline V and J ends were trimmed by 5 bases and 0 bases, with 17 bases remaining between them. CDR3 length: 16 amino acids. CDR1 MDHEN and CDR2 SYDVKM come from the germline V gene. CDR3 DNA: TGTGCCAGCAGTCCCCCCCGGGGCGAGGGCTCCTACGAGCAGTACTTC. Its translation: CASSPPRGEGSYEQYF.

The chain is built from TRBV29-1 and TRBJ1-1; TRBD1 matches 7 bases. The trim removed 5 bases at V and 9 bases at J, leaving 18 bases unmatched. The length of the CDR3 is 15 residues. Germline CDR1 is SQVTM and CDR2 is ANQGSEA. The CDR3 spells CSVPNPDRALSKAFF. The CDR3, as DNA: TGCAGCGTTCCAAATCCCGACAGGGCCTTGAGTAAAGCTTTCTTT.

The CDR3 nucleotides are TGCAGTGCTAGAAAAACCGGGACAGCTAATTCACCCCTCCACTTT. Protein product: CSARKTGTANSPLHF. The chain recombines TRBV20-1 with TRBJ1-6, with TRBD1 matching over 7 bases. J was trimmed by 6 bases and V by 2 bases; bases with no gene match: 7. The length of the CDR3 is 15 residues. CDR1 and CDR2 from the germline V gene are DFQATT and SNEGSKA (reference sequence).

This sequence joins TRBV7-9 and TRBJ1-1, with a tentative D call TRBD1 (5 bases). V lost 5 bases, J lost 0 bases, and 13 bases lay in between. Germline CDR1 reads SEHNR; CDR2 reads FQNEAQ (reference sequence). The CDR3 loop spans 15 amino acids. CDR3 nucleotides: TGTGCCAGCAGCCGATTGACAGCCCTGAACACTGAAGCTTTCTTT. As protein: CASSRLTALNTEAFF.

This clonotype has more than one count but fewer than ten. The chain links TRBV24-1 to TRBJ2-1; TRBD1 agrees at 8 bases. J gave up 5 bases and V 4 bases, and 21 bases lay outside the gene matches. The CDR3 totals 20 residues. Germline CDR1 reads KGHDR; CDR2 reads SFDVKD. In nucleotides, the CDR3 is TGTGCCACCAGTGAACACACAGGGGGAAGTCGGGCTGGCTGGGACAATGAGCAGTTCTTC. It translates to CATSEHTGGSRAGWDNEQFF.

This clonotype was seen ten or more times. This chain joins TRBV6-6 and TRBJ1-3, with D hard to call. V gave up 5 bases and J gave up 3 bases, with 8 bases separating them. This CDR3 has 13 amino acids. CDR1 is MNHNY, CDR2 SVGAGI, per germline (reference sequence). The CDR3 coding sequence is TGTGCCAGCAGTCCCCCCGGTGGAAACACCATATATTTT. This codes for CASSPPGGNTIYF.

The chain employs TRBV20-1 and TRBJ2-1; TRBD2 is a possible D gene (5 bases). Deletions cut 8 bases from V and 6 bases from J, with 20 bases between. The germline V gene has CDR1 DFQATT and CDR2 SNEGSKA (reference sequence). There are 14 residues in the CDR3. The CDR3 spells CSCPTRVGSNEQFF. CDR3 nucleotides: TGCAGTTGCCCAACCCGAGTGGGGAGCAATGAGCAGTTCTTC.